A selection of T cell receptor beta chains follows, all from one sample in a study of cytomegalovirus exposure and HLA in healthy donors. The repertoire was sequenced with immunoSEQ multiplex PCR; TCRdb's copy has only in-frame clones and lacks some. The data contain over 150,000 clones, less than 90% of them singletons. The sequenced sample was PBMCs. The receptors originated from a girl in the first two years of life in good health and CMV-seronegative. CDR3s include the opening cysteine and the closing phenylalanine or tryptophan. The order of the fields is clone size, D gene, J gene, V gene, CDR3 protein, CDR3 DNA. The D gene is left open where the match is weak. Clone size appears in some rows only: once, few, many, or a class for an expanded clone.

abundance: NA; d_gene: NA; j_gene: TRBJ1-5; v_gene: TRBV7-9; CDR3aa: CASSYGGIYSNQPQHF; CDR3nt: TGTGCCAGCAGCTACGGGGGGATCTATAGCAATCAGCCCCAGCATTTT
abundance: few; d_gene: NA; j_gene: TRBJ2-1; v_gene: TRBV11-2; CDR3aa: CASSPIAYNEQFF; CDR3nt: TGTGCCAGCAGCCCGATAGCCTACAATGAGCAGTTCTTC
abundance: NA; d_gene: NA; j_gene: TRBJ2-1; v_gene: TRBV5-1; CDR3aa: CASSPGPTGNNEQFF; CDR3nt: TGCGCCAGCAGCCCCGGACCCACAGGGAACAATGAGCAGTTCTTC
abundance: NA; d_gene: NA; j_gene: TRBJ1-2; v_gene: TRBV19; CDR3aa: CASSISGTDSYYGYTF; CDR3nt: TGTGCCAGTAGTATATCTGGGACGGACAGCTACTATGGCTACACCTTC
abundance: once; d_gene: NA; j_gene: TRBJ2-7; v_gene: TRBV6-6; CDR3aa: CASSSRDTYSYEQYF; CDR3nt: TGTGCCAGCAGTTCCCGGGACACCTATTCCTACGAGCAGTACTTC
abundance: NA; d_gene: NA; j_gene: TRBJ2-4; v_gene: TRBV7-2; CDR3aa: CASSVVGAKGRENIQYF; CDR3nt: TGTGCCAGCAGCGTAGTTGGGGCTAAGGGAAGGGAAAACATTCAGTACTTC
abundance: NA; d_gene: TRBD1; j_gene: TRBJ1-5; v_gene: TRBV30; CDR3aa: CAWGQGAAYQPQHF; CDR3nt: TGTGCCTGGGGGCAGGGGGCCGCCTATCAGCCCCAGCATTTT
abundance: NA; d_gene: TRBD1; j_gene: TRBJ1-5; v_gene: TRBV6-6; CDR3aa: CASTETGGGQPQHF; CDR3nt: TGTGCCAGCACCGAGACAGGGGGCGGTCAGCCCCAGCATTTT
abundance: few; d_gene: TRBD2; j_gene: TRBJ2-1; v_gene: TRBV7-8; CDR3aa: CASSLGVPMAGVGYNEQFF; CDR3nt: TGTGCCAGCAGCTTAGGGGTTCCTATGGCGGGAGTAGGATACAATGAGCAGTTCTTC
abundance: NA; d_gene: NA; j_gene: TRBJ2-4; v_gene: TRBV9; CDR3aa: CASSPGLIGNIQYF; CDR3nt: TGTGCCAGCAGCCCCGGACTGATTGGAAACATTCAGTACTTC
abundance: NA; d_gene: NA; j_gene: TRBJ2-7; v_gene: TRBV7-9; CDR3aa: CSSSILNGTLSYEQYF; CDR3nt: TGTTCCAGCAGCATCCTTAACGGGACACTTTCCTACGAGCAGTACTTC
abundance: NA; d_gene: NA; j_gene: TRBJ1-5; v_gene: TRBV27; CDR3aa: CASSLAGGGQPQHF; CDR3nt: TGTGCCAGCAGTCTGGCGGGGGGAGGCCAGCCCCAGCATTTT
abundance: NA; d_gene: TRBD1; j_gene: TRBJ2-7; v_gene: TRBV27; CDR3aa: CASTLDRDSYEQYF; CDR3nt: TGTGCCAGCACCCTGGACAGGGACTCCTACGAGCAGTACTTC
abundance: NA; d_gene: TRBD1; j_gene: TRBJ2-1; v_gene: TRBV7-9; CDR3aa: CASILNYRDRAYNEQFF; CDR3nt: TGTGCCAGCATACTGAATTACCGGGACAGGGCCTACAATGAGCAGTTCTTC
abundance: NA; d_gene: NA; j_gene: TRBJ1-1; v_gene: TRBV28; CDR3aa: CASSFQADWDTEAFF; CDR3nt: TGTGCCAGCAGTTTTCAGGCCGATTGGGACACTGAAGCTTTCTTT
abundance: NA; d_gene: NA; j_gene: TRBJ2-5; v_gene: TRBV7-9; CDR3aa: CASSWDTQETQYF; CDR3nt: TGTGCCAGCAGCTGGGACACCCAAGAGACCCAGTACTTC
abundance: once; d_gene: TRBD1; j_gene: TRBJ2-7; v_gene: TRBV27; CDR3aa: CASSPTGTGDFYEQYF; CDR3nt: TGTGCCAGCAGTCCCACCGGGACAGGTGATTTCTACGAGCAGTACTTC
abundance: NA; d_gene: NA; j_gene: TRBJ1-1; v_gene: TRBV6-5; CDR3aa: CATSLASPRDTEAFF; CDR3nt: TGTGCCACCTCCCTGGCCTCCCCTCGGGACACTGAAGCTTTCTTT
abundance: NA; d_gene: NA; j_gene: TRBJ2-7; v_gene: TRBV6-5; CDR3aa: CASSYTGFHEQYF; CDR3nt: TGTGCCAGCAGTTACACAGGGTTCCACGAGCAGTACTTC
abundance: NA; d_gene: TRBD1; j_gene: TRBJ1-2; v_gene: TRBV5-6; CDR3aa: CASSLGPGQGYGYTF; CDR3nt: TGTGCCAGCAGCTTGGGGCCGGGACAGGGTTACGGCTACACCTTC
abundance: once; d_gene: TRBD2; j_gene: TRBJ2-3; v_gene: TRBV6-5; CDR3aa: CASSLLAGWGDTQYF; CDR3nt: TGTGCCAGCTCTCTCCTAGCGGGGTGGGGAGATACGCAGTATTTT
abundance: once; d_gene: NA; j_gene: TRBJ1-1; v_gene: TRBV9; CDR3aa: CASSVEGRAGWNTEAFF; CDR3nt: TGTGCCAGCAGCGTAGAGGGTAGGGCAGGGTGGAACACTGAAGCTTTCTTT
abundance: NA; d_gene: TRBD2; j_gene: TRBJ2-7; v_gene: TRBV5-6; CDR3aa: CASSLAIRTSASYEQYF; CDR3nt: TGTGCCAGCAGCTTGGCCATTCGGACTAGCGCCTCCTACGAGCAGTACTTC
abundance: NA; d_gene: NA; j_gene: TRBJ2-5; v_gene: TRBV7-9; CDR3aa: CASSSTGRQETQYF; CDR3nt: TGTGCCAGCAGCTCGACAGGGAGGCAAGAGACCCAGTACTTC
abundance: once; d_gene: NA; j_gene: TRBJ2-1; v_gene: TRBV5-4; CDR3aa: CASGDWGRRSYNEQFF; CDR3nt: TGTGCCAGCGGGGACTGGGGACGGCGCTCCTACAATGAGCAGTTCTTC
abundance: NA; d_gene: TRBD2; j_gene: TRBJ2-1; v_gene: TRBV6-5; CDR3aa: CASSQLAAYNEQFF; CDR3nt: TGTGCCAGCAGCCAACTAGCGGCATACAATGAGCAGTTCTTC
abundance: NA; d_gene: NA; j_gene: TRBJ2-1; v_gene: TRBV5-1; CDR3aa: CASSFPFTGNEQFF; CDR3nt: TGCGCCAGCAGCTTCCCCTTTACAGGAAATGAGCAGTTCTTC
abundance: NA; d_gene: TRBD1; j_gene: TRBJ1-6; v_gene: TRBV5-4; CDR3aa: CASSLGQGATPYNSPLHF; CDR3nt: TGTGCCAGCAGCTTAGGACAGGGGGCTACTCCCTATAATTCACCCCTCCACTTT
abundance: NA; d_gene: NA; j_gene: TRBJ2-5; v_gene: TRBV7-6; CDR3aa: CASSPTVNQETQYF; CDR3nt: TGTGCCAGCAGCCCGACAGTTAACCAAGAGACCCAGTACTTC
abundance: NA; d_gene: NA; j_gene: TRBJ1-1; v_gene: TRBV4-3; CDR3aa: CASSQVQGGYTEAFF; CDR3nt: TGCGCCAGCAGCCAAGTACAGGGCGGGTACACTGAAGCTTTCTTT
abundance: NA; d_gene: TRBD1; j_gene: TRBJ1-1; v_gene: TRBV25-1; CDR3aa: CASSGQGAAPRRTEAFF; CDR3nt: TGTGCCAGCAGTGGTCAGGGGGCAGCCCCCCGAAGGACTGAAGCTTTCTTT
abundance: once; d_gene: NA; j_gene: TRBJ2-7; v_gene: TRBV6-5; CDR3aa: CASSYVGVSTSYEQYF; CDR3nt: TGTGCCAGCAGTTACGTAGGGGTTTCAACATCCTACGAGCAGTACTTC
abundance: NA; d_gene: TRBD1; j_gene: TRBJ1-4; v_gene: TRBV19; CDR3aa: CASTAGQALGEKLFF; CDR3nt: TGTGCCAGTACCGCCGGACAGGCGTTGGGTGAAAAACTGTTTTTT
abundance: few; d_gene: NA; j_gene: TRBJ2-3; v_gene: TRBV19; CDR3aa: CASSIDQGWRTDTQYF; CDR3nt: TGTGCCAGTAGTATAGATCAGGGGTGGCGCACAGATACGCAGTATTTT
abundance: NA; d_gene: NA; j_gene: TRBJ2-2; v_gene: TRBV5-4; CDR3aa: CASSSSPQKQAGELFF; CDR3nt: TGTGCCAGCAGCTCTTCCCCCCAGAAGCAGGCCGGGGAGCTGTTTTTT
abundance: NA; d_gene: TRBD2; j_gene: TRBJ2-7; v_gene: TRBV27; CDR3aa: CASTYLAGDREQYF; CDR3nt: TGTGCCAGCACCTACCTAGCGGGAGATAGAGAGCAGTACTTC
abundance: NA; d_gene: TRBD1; j_gene: TRBJ2-7; v_gene: TRBV2; CDR3aa: CACLKQGNYEQYF; CDR3nt: TGTGCCTGCTTAAAACAGGGGAACTACGAGCAGTACTTC
abundance: NA; d_gene: TRBD1; j_gene: TRBJ2-7; v_gene: TRBV11-2; CDR3aa: CASSLDRGHEQYF; CDR3nt: TGTGCCAGCAGCTTGGACAGGGGCCACGAGCAGTACTTC
abundance: NA; d_gene: TRBD1; j_gene: TRBJ1-2; v_gene: TRBV11-1; CDR3aa: CASSLSTGTGYGYTF; CDR3nt: TGTGCCAGCAGCCTATCTACGGGGACAGGCTATGGCTACACCTTC